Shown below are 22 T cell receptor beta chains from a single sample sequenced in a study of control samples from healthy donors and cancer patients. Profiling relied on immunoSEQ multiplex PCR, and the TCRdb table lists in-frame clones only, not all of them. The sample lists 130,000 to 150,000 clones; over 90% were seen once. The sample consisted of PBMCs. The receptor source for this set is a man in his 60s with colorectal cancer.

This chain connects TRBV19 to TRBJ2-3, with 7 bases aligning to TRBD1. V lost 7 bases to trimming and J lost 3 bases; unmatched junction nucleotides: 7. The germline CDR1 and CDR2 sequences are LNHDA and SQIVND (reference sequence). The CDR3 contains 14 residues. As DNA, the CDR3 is TGTGCCAGTACCGATTACAGGGGAACAGATACGCAGTATTTT. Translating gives CASTDYRGTDTQYF.

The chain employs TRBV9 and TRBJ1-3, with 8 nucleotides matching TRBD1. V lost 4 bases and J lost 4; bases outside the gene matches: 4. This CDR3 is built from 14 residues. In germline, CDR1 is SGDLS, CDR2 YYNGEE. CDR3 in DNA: TGTGCCAGCAGCCCCCGGACAGGGGGAAACACCATATATTTT. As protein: CASSPRTGGNTIYF.

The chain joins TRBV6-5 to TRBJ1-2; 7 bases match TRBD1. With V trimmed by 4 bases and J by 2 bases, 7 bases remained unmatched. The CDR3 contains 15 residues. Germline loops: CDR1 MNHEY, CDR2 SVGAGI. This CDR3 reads CASSSRDRANYGYTF. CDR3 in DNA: TGTGCCAGCAGTTCCCGGGACAGAGCAAACTATGGCTACACCTTC.

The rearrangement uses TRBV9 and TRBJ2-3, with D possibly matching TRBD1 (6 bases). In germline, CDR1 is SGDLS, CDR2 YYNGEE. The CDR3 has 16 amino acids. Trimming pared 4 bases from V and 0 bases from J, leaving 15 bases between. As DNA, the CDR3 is TGTGCCAGCAGCACGACAGGTCAATTTAGCACAGATACGCAGTATTTT. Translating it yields CASSTTGQFSTDTQYF.

CDR3 protein: CASSFGENYGYTF. The CDR3 nucleotides are TGTGCCAGCAGTTTCGGGGAAAACTATGGCTACACCTTC. This chain connects TRBV27 to TRBJ1-2, with no clear D. Germline CDR1 is MNHEY and CDR2 is SMNVEV (reference sequence). There are 13 residues in the CDR3. V was trimmed by 3 bases and J by 2 bases, leaving 7 bases between them.

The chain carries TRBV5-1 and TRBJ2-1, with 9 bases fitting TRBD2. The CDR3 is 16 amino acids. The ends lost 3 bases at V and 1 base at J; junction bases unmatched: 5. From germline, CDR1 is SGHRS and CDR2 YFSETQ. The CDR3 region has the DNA TGCGCCAGCAGCTCCGCGGGGGGGCGGTCCTACAATGAGCAGTTCTTC. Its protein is CASSSAGGRSYNEQFF.

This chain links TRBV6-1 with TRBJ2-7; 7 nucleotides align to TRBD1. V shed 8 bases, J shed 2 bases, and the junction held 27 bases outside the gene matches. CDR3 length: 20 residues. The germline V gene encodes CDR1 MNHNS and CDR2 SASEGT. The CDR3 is CASRGERLGTEIFHTYEQYF. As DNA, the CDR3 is TGTGCCAGCCGTGGGGAGAGGCTGGGGACAGAAATTTTCCATACCTACGAGCAGTACTTC.

DNA for the CDR3: TGCAGCGTTGATTCAGGGGGACGCACAGATACGCAGTATTTT. Protein sequence: CSVDSGGRTDTQYF. The chain recombines TRBV29-1 with TRBJ2-3; 7 bases line up with TRBD1. Per germline, CDR1 SQVTM and CDR2 ANQGSEA. The CDR3 extends over 14 amino acids. The junction had 4 bases not matched to a gene; V was cut back by 3 bases and J by 1 base.

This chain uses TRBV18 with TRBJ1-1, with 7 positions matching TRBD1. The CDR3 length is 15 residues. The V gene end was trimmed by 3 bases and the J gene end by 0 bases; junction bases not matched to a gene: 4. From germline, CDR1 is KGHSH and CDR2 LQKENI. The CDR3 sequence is CASSPNRGMNTEAFF. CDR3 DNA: TGTGCCAGCTCACCTAACAGGGGTATGAACACTGAAGCTTTCTTT.

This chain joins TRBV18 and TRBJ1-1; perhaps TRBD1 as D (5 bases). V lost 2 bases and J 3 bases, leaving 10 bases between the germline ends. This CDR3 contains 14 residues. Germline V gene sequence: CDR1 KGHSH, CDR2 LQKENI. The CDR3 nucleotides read TGTGCCAGCTCACCATTGAGGGGAGACACTGAAGCTTTCTTT. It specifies CASSPLRGDTEAFF.

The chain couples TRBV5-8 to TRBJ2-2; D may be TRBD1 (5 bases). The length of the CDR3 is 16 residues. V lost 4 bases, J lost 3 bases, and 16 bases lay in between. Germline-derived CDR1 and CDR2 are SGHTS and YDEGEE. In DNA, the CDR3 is TGTGCCAGCAGCCACGGGTTAGGGGCGGACACCGGGGAGCTGTTTTTT. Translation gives CASSHGLGADTGELFF.

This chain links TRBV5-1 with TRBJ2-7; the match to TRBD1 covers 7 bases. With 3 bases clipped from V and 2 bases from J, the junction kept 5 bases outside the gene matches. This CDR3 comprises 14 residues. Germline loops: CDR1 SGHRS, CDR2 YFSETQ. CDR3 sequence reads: CASSSRDRAYEQYF. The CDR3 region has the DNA TGCGCCAGCAGCTCCCGGGACAGAGCCTACGAGCAGTACTTC. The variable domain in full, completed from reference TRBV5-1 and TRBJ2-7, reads KAGVTQTPRYLIKTRGQQVTLSCSPISGHRSVSWYQQTPGQGLQFLFEYFSETQRNKGNFPGRFSGRQFSNSRSEMNVSTLELGDSALYLCASSSRDRAYEQYFGPGTRLTVT.

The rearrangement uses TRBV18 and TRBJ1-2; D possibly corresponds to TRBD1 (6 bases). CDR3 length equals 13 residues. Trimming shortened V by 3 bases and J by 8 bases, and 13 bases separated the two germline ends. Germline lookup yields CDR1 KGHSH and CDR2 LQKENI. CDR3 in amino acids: CASSPRQAPGYTF. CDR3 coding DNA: TGTGCCAGCTCACCGCGACAGGCACCCGGCTACACCTTC. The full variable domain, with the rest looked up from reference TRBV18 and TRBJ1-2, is NAGVMQNPRHLVRRRGQEARLRCSPMKGHSHVYWYRQLPEEGLKFMVYLQKENIIDESGMPKERFSAEFPKEGPSILRIQQVVRGDSAAYFCASSPRQAPGYTFGSGTRLTVV.

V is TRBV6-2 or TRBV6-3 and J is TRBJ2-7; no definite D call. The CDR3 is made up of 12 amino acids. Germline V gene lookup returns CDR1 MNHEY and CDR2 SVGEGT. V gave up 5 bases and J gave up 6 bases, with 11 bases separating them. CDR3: CASSTMRFEQYF. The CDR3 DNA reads TGTGCCAGCAGTACGATGAGGTTCGAGCAGTACTTC.

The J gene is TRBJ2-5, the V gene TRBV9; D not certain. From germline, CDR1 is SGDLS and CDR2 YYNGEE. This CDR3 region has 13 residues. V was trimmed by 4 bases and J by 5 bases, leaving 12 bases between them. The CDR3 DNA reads TGTGCCAGCAGCTCTGCCCCCCGGGAGACCCAGTACTTC. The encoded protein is CASSSAPRETQYF.

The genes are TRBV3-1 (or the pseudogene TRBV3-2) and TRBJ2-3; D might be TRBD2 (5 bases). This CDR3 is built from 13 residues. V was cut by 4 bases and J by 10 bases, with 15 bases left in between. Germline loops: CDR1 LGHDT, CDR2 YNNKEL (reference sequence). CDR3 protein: CASSLKTGGSQYF. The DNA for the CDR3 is TGTGCCAGCAGCCTAAAGACCGGAGGATCGCAGTATTTT.

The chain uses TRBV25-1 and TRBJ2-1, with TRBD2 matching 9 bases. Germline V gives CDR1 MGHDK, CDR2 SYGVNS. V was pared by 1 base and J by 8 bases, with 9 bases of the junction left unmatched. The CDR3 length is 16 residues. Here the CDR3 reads CASSELGGGARDEQFF. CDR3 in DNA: TGTGCCAGCAGTGAATTGGGCGGGGGGGCCCGAGATGAGCAGTTCTTC.

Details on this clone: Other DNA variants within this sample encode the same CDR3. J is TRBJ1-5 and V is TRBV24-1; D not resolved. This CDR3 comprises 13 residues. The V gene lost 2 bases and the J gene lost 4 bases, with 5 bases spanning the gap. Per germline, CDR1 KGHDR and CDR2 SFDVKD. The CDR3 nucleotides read TGTGCCACCAGTGATTACGGGAATCAGCCCCAGCATTTT. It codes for CATSDYGNQPQHF.

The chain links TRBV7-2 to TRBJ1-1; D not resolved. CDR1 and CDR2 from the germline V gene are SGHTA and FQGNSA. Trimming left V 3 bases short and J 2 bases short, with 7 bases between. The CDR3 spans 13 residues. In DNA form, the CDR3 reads TGTGCCAGCAGCTTCTTAATTAACACTGAAGCTTTCTTT. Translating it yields CASSFLINTEAFF.

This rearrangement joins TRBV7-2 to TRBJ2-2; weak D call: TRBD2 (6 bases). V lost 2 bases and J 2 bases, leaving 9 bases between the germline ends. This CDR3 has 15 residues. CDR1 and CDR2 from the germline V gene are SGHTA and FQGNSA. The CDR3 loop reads CASSLWTTNTGELFF. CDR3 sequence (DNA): TGTGCCAGCAGCTTATGGACTACAAACACCGGGGAGCTGTTTTTT.

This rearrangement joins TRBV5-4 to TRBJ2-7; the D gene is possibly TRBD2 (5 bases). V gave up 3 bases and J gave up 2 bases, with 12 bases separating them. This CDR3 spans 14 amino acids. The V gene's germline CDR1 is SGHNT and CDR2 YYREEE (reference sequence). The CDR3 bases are TGTGCCAGCAGCTCTACCGGGGAGACCTACGAGCAGTACTTC. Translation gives CASSSTGETYEQYF.

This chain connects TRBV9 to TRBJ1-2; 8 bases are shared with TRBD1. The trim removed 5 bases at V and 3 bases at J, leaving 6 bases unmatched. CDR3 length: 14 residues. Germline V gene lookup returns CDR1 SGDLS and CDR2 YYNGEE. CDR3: CASSDDRGYYGYTF. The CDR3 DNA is TGTGCCAGCAGTGATGACAGGGGATACTATGGCTACACCTTC. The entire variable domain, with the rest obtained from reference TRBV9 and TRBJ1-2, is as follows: DSGVTQTPKHLITATGQRVTLRCSPRSGDLSVYWYQQSLDQGLQFLIQYYNGEERAKGNILERFSAQQFPDLHSELNLSSLELGDSALYFCASSDDRGYYGYTFGSGTRLTVV.